These 9 T cell receptor beta chains share one sample of origin, sequenced in a study of cytomegalovirus exposure and HLA in healthy donors. 13 Jbeta primers and 60 Vbeta primers were used for the PCR. The method was immunoSEQ multiplex PCR; TCRdb's version includes in-frame clones alone and lacks a portion of them. The sample yields around 170,000 clones, about 80% seen once. Sequenced: PBMCs. The receptors originated from a woman in her forties or fifties in good health and CMV-seronegative.

The rearrangement joins TRBV7-6 to TRBJ2-7; the D gene is possibly TRBD1 (5 bases). Germline V gene lookup returns CDR1 SGHVS and CDR2 FNYEAQ. This CDR3 is 13 amino acids long. V gave up 3 bases and J gave up 9 bases, with 15 bases separating them. The CDR3 spells CASSLSDSPWQYF. The CDR3 DNA is TGTGCCAGCAGCTTGTCCGACAGCCCCTGGCAGTACTTC.

The chain uses TRBV7-2 and TRBJ1-1, with 9 bases matching TRBD1. This CDR3 has 16 residues. Unmatched junction bases numbered 9, after V lost 4 bases and J lost 3 bases. The germline gives CDR1 SGHTA, CDR2 FQGNSA. The CDR3 bases are TGTGCCAGCAGCTCCGTCACAGGGGGCAGGGACACTGAAGCTTTCTTT. Protein sequence: CASSSVTGGRDTEAFF.

The chain is built from TRBV5-8 and TRBJ1-2; weak D call: TRBD1 (6 bases). Germline V gene lookup returns CDR1 SGHTS and CDR2 YDEGEE. This CDR3 contains 12 residues. Trimming took off 1 base at V and 8 bases at J, with 9 bases between the two ends. The CDR3 is CASSLTGRGYTF. CDR3 sequence (DNA): TGTGCCAGCAGCTTGACAGGGCGAGGCTACACCTTC.

V is TRBV5-4 and J is TRBJ2-7, with TRBD1 identical over 10 bases. V shed 4 bases and J 3 bases; nucleotides not matched to a gene: 4. The germline V gene has CDR1 SGHNT and CDR2 YYREEE (reference sequence). The CDR3 contains 14 residues. CDR3 region: CASSTGQGIYEQYF. CDR3 coding DNA: TGTGCCAGCAGCACGGGACAGGGGATCTACGAGCAGTACTTC. Full variable domain (rest looked up from reference TRBV5-4 and TRBJ2-7): ETGVTQSPTHLIKTRGQQVTLRCSSQSGHNTVSWYQQALGQGPQFIFQYYREEENGRGNFPPRFSGLQFPNYSSELNVNALELDDSALYLCASSTGQGIYEQYFGPGTRLTVT.

The CDR3 sequence: CTSSHSDRTYEQYF. In nucleotides, the CDR3 is TGCACCAGCAGCCATTCAGACAGAACCTACGAGCAGTACTTC. V usage is TRBV1 and J usage is TRBJ2-7; the D segment call TRBD1 is taken from the table without a DNA check. TRBV1 is given as a pseudogene. This CDR3 has 14 amino acids.

The chain joins TRBV9 to TRBJ2-2; no reliable D call. Trimming removed 4 bases from V and 2 bases from J, with 6 bases in between. Germline assignment: CDR1 SGDLS and CDR2 YYNGEE. The CDR3 consists of 13 residues. In DNA form, the CDR3 reads TGTGCCAGCAGCCGACAAAACACCGGGGAGCTGTTTTTT. The encoded protein is CASSRQNTGELFF.

J is TRBJ2-7 and V is TRBV7-9; D perhaps matches TRBD2 (5 bases). The CDR3 runs 15 residues. V shed 5 bases and J shed 6 bases, with 20 bases lying between them. Germline CDR1 and CDR2: SEHNR and FQNEAQ (reference sequence). As DNA, the CDR3 is TGTGCCAGCAGCCAGGCCCCGGCCGGGAAGGGCGAGCAGTACTTC. Protein sequence: CASSQAPAGKGEQYF.

This clone showed up just a few times. The V call is TRBV27, the J call TRBJ1-5; 10 bases map to TRBD1. Germline V gene sequence: CDR1 MNHEY, CDR2 SMNVEV (reference sequence). There are 14 residues in the CDR3. Unmatched junction bases numbered 5, after V lost 5 bases and J lost 7 bases. For the CDR3, the DNA is TGTGCCAGCAGTAGACAGGGGGCTAAGCAGCCCCAGCATTTT. As protein: CASSRQGAKQPQHF.

The V call is TRBV27, the J call TRBJ2-5; no firm D call. V lost 5 bases, J lost 0 bases, and 13 bases lay in between. Germline-derived CDR1 and CDR2 are MNHEY and SMNVEV (reference sequence). The CDR3 is made up of 15 amino acids. CDR3 nucleotide sequence: TGTGCCAGCAGTCCTCATCCGGCGGACCAAGAGACCCAGTACTTC. Protein product: CASSPHPADQETQYF.